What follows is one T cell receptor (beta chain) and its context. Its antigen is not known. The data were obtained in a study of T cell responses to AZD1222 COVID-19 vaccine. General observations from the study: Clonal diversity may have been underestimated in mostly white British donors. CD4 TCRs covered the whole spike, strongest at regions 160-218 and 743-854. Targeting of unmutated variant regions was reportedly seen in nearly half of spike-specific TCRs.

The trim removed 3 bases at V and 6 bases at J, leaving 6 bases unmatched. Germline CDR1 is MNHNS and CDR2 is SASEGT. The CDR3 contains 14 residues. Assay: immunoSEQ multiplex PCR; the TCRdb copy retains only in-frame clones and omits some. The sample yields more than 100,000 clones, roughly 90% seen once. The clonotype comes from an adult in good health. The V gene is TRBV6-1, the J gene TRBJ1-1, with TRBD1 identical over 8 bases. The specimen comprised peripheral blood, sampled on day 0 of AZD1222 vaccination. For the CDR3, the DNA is TGTGCCAGCAGTGATTGGACAGGGTGGGCTGAAGCTTTCTTT. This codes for CASSDWTGWAEAFF.